The present TCR beta chain was sequenced within a study of shared clonotypes between healthy human individuals. General study findings and limits: Naive subsets generally exceeded memory subsets in estimated richness. The study sampled only blood, and tissue repertoires likely differ.

On this clone itself: The target antigen is unknown.

Genomic DNA from each subset was divided evenly over several immunoSEQ plates. Repertoires were generated with immunoSEQ multiplex PCR, while TCRdb's copy carries only in-frame clones and drops some. Of over 2 million clones listed, around 95% are singletons. Trimming at V came to 1 base and at J to 2 bases, leaving 4 bases not matched to a gene. The CDR3 extends over 15 amino acids. Germline assignment: CDR1 SGHRS and CDR2 YFSETQ. The sequence was obtained from a man younger than 35 in good health. The chain couples TRBV5-1 to TRBJ2-5; 8 bases match TRBD1. The specimen sequenced was naive CD4+ T cells sorted from blood. Subset noted: CD45RA+ positively selected. DNA of the CDR3: TGCGCCAGCAGCTTGTTGACAGGGGATCAAGAGACCCAGTACTTC. Translation gives CASSLLTGDQETQYF. Drawing the rest from reference TRBV5-1 and TRBJ2-5, the complete variable domain is KAGVTQTPRYLIKTRGQQVTLSCSPISGHRSVSWYQQTPGQGLQFLFEYFSETQRNKGNFPGRFSGRQFSNSRSEMNVSTLELGDSALYLCASSLLTGDQETQYFGPGTRLLVL.